This TCR beta chain was documented in a study of blood T cells in healthy people across ages. Together with a sample-barcoded 5' primer, a J-beta primer mix was included in a second PCR lasting about 7 to 11 cycles. In TCRdb, the 5' RACE reads were re-called with MiXCR into one record per CDR3 protein. The table includes approximately 820,000 distinct CDR3 sequences, approximately 44% detected once. This CDR3 is built from 17 residues. Germline V lookup: CDR1 SGHTA, CDR2 FQGNSA. Trimming cost V 1 base and J 0 bases, with 13 bases left between them. The genes are TRBV7-2 and TRBJ2-1; possibly TRBD1 for D (6 bases). Sample: blood. The clonotype was recovered from a man aged 60 to 75 in good health. CDR3 region: CASSLVGQQGSYNEQFF. The CDR3 DNA reads TGTGCCAGCAGCTTAGTGGGGCAACAGGGCTCCTACAATGAGCAGTTCTTC.